The T cell receptor (beta chain) described here comes from a study of T cell changes during pregnancy in multiple sclerosis. Profiling relied on immunoSEQ multiplex PCR, and the TCRdb table lists in-frame clones only, not all of them. This sample carries 90,000 or so clones, under 95% of them seen once, and the ten largest clones take under 2%. V shed 1 base and J 4 bases; nucleotides not matched to a gene: 7. CDR1 is LGHNA, CDR2 YSLEER, per germline. CDR3 size: 15 residues. The V gene is TRBV4-3, the J gene TRBJ2-7, with 7 bases aligning to TRBD2. This TCR came from a female donor in good health, enrolled as a control in a pregnancy study. Source: peripheral blood, taken in the first trimester of pregnancy. The CDR3 DNA reads TGCGCCAGCAGCCAAGCTCGGCGGGGGAATTACGAGCAGTACTTC. This codes for CASSQARRGNYEQYF.